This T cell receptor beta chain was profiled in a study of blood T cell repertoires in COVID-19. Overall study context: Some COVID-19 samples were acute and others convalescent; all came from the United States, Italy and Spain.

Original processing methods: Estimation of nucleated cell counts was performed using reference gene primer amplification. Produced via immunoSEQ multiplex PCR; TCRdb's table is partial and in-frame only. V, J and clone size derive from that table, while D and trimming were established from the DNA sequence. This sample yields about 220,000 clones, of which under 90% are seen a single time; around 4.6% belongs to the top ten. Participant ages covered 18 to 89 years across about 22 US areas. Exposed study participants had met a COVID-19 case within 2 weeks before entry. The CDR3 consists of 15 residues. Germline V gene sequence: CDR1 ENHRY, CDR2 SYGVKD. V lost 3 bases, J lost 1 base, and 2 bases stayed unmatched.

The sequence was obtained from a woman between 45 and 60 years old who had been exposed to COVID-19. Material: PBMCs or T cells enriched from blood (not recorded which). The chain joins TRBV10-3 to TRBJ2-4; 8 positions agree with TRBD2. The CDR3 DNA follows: TGTGCCATCAGTGACGGCGGGGGGGCCAAAAACATTCAGTACTTC. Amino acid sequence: CAISDGGGAKNIQYF.